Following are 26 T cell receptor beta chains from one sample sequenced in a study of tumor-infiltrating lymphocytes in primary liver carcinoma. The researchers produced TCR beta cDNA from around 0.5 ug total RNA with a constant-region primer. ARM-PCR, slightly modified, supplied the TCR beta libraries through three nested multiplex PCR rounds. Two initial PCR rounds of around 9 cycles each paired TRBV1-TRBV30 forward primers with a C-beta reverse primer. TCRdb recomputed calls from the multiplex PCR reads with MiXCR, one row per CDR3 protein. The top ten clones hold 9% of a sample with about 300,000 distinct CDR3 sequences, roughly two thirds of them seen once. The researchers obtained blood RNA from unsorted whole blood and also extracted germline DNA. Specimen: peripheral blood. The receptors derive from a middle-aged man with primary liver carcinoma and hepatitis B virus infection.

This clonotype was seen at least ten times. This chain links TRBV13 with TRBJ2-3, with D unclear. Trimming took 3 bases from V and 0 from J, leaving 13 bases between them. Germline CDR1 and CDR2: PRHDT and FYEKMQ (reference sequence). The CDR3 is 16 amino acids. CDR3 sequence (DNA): TGTGCCAGCAGCTTCCTCTCACTGGGCAGCACAGATACGCAGTATTTT. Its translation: CASSFLSLGSTDTQYF.

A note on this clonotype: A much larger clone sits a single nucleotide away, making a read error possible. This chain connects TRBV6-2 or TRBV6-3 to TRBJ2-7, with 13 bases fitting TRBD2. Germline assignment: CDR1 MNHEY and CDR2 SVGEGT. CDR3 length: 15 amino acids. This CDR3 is CASRPWTSGGYEQCF. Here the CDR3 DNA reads TGTGCCAGCAGGCCGTGGACTAGCGGGGGATACGAGCAGTGCTTC.

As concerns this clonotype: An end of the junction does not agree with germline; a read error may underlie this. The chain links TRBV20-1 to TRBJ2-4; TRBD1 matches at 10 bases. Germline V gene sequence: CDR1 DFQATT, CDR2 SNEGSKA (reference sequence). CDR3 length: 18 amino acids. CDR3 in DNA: TGCACCGCGTCGGACAGACAGGGGGCTGCTCTAGCCAAAGACATTCAGTACTTC. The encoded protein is CTASDRQGAALAKDIQYF.

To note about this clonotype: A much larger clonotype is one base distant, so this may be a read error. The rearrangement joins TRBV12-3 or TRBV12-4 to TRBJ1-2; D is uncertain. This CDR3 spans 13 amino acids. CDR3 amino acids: CTSSLVEGTGYTF. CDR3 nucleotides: TGTACCAGCAGTTTAGTAGAGGGAACGGGCTACACCTTC.

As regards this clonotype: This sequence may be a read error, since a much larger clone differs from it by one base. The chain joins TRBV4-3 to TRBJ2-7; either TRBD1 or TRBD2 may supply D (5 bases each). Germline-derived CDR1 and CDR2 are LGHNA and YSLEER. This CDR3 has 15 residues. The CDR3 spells CASNQDPLWGYEQYF. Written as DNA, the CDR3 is TGCGCCAGCAACCAAGATCCTCTTTGGGGGTACGAGCAGTACTTC.

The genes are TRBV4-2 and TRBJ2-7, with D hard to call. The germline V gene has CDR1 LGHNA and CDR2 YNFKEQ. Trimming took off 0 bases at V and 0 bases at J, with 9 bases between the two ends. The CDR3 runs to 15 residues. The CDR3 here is CASSQDRMPSYEQYF. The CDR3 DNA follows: TGTGCCAGCAGCCAAGATCGTATGCCCTCCTACGAGCAGTACTTC.

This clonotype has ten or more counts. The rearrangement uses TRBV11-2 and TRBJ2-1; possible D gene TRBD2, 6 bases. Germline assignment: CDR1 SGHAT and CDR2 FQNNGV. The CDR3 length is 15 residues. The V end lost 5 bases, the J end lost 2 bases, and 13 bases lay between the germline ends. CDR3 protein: CASSPDGTPYNEQFF. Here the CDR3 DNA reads TGTGCCAGCAGCCCAGATGGGACTCCCTACAATGAGCAGTTCTTC.

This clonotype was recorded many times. CDR3 sequence reads: CASSYRRDTEAFF. The CDR3 DNA sequence: TGTGCCAGCAGTTACAGGAGGGACACTGAAGCTTTCTTT. The chain couples TRBV6-6 to TRBJ1-1; unclear D gene. CDR3 length: 13 amino acids. Trimming cost V 2 bases and J 3 bases, with 7 bases left between them. Germline CDR1 is MNHNY and CDR2 is SVGAGI (reference sequence).

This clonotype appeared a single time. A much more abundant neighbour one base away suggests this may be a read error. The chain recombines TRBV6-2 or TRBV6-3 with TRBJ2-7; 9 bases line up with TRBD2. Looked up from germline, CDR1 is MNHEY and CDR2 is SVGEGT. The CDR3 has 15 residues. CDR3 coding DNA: TGTGCCACCAGTTCCCTGCGGGAGGGCTCCTACGAGCAGTACTTC. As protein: CATSSLREGSYEQYF.

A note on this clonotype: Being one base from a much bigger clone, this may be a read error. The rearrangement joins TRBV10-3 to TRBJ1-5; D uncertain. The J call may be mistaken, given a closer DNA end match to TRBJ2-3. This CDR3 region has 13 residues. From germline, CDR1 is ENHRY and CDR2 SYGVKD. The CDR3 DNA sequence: TGTGCCATCGTTCGGCAGGAAGGGCAGCCCCAGTATTTT. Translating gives CAIVRQEGQPQYF.

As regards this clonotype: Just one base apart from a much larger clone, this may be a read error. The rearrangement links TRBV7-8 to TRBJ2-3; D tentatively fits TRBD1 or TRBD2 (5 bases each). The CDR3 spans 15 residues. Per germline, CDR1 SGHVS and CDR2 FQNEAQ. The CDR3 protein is CTSSLKRGGTDTQYF. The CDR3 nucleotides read TGTACCAGCAGCTTAAAGAGGGGTGGCACAGATACGCAGTATTTT.

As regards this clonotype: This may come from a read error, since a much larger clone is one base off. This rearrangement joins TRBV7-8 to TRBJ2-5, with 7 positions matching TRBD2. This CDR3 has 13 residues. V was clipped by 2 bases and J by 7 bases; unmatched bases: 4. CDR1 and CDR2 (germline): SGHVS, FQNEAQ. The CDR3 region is CASSLRGVGTQYF. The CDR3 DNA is TGTGCCAGCAGCTTACGGGGGGTTGGGACCCAGTACTTC.

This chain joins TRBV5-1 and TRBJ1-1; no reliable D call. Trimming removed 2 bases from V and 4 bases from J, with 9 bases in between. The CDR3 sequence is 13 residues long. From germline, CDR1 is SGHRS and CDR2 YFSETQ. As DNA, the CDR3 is TGCGCCAGCAGCTTCTCGTGGGGCACTGAAGCTTTCTTT. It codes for CASSFSWGTEAFF.

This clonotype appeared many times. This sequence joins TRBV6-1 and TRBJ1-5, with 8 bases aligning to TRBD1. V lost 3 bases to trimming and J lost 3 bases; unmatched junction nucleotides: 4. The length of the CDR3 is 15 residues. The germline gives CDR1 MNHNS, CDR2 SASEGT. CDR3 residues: CASSEAGGFNQPQHF. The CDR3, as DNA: TGTGCCAGCAGTGAGGCAGGGGGCTTCAATCAGCCCCAGCATTTT.

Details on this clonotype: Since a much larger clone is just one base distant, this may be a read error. CDR3 DNA: TGCGCCAGCAGCCAAGAAGGGGAACCGTCGTGGGGCTACACCTTC. The encoded protein is CASSQEGEPSWGYTF. The chain uses TRBV4-1 and TRBJ1-2, with D tentatively TRBD1 (5 bases). Germline CDR1 reads MGHRA; CDR2 reads YSYEKL. V was shortened by 0 bases and J by 8 bases, with 16 bases between the two germline ends. This CDR3 has 15 amino acids.

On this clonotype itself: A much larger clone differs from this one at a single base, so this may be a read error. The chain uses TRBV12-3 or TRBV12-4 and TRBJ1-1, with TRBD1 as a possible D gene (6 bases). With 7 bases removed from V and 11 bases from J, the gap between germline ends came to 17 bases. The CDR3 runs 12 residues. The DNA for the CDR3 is TGTGCCAGCAAACCGGAACAGGGAGGGGCTTTCTTT. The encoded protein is CASKPEQGGAFF.

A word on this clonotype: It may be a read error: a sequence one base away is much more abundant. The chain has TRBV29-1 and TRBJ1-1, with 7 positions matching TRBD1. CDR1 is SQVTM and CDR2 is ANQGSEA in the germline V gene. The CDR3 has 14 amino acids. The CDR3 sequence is CSVAMTGFNTETFF. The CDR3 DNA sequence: TGCAGCGTTGCAATGACAGGGTTTAACACTGAAACTTTCTTT.

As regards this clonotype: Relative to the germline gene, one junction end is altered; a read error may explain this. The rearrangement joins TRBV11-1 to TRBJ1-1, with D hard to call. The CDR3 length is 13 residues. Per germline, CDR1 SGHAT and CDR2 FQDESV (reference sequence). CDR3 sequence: CASSLIDISETFF. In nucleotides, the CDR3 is TGTGCCAGCAGCTTAATTGATATCTCTGAAACTTTCTTT.

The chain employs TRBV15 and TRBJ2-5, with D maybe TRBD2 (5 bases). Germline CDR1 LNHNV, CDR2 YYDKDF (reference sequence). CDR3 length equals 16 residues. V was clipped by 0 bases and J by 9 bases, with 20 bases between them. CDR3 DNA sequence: TGTGCCACCAGCAGAGATCTGGGTGGGAGAGGCGAGGCCCAGTACTTC. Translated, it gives CATSRDLGGRGEAQYF.

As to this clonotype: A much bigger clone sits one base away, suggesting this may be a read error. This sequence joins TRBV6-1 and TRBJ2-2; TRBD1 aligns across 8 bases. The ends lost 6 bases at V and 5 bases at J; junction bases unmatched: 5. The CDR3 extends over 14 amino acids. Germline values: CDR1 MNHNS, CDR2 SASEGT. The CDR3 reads CASRGYRGTGELFF. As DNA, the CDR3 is TGTGCCAGCAGGGGCTACAGGGGGACCGGGGAGCTGTTTTTT.

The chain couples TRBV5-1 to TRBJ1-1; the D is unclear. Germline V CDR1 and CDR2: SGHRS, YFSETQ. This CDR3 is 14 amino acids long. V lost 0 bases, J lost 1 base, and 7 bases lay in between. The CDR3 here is CASSLAVQNTEAFF. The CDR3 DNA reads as TGCGCCAGCAGCTTGGCGGTACAGAACACTGAAGCTTTCTTT. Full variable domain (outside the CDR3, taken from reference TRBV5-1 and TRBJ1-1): KAGVTQTPRYLIKTRGQQVTLSCSPISGHRSVSWYQQTPGQGLQFLFEYFSETQRNKGNFPGRFSGRQFSNSRSEMNVSTLELGDSALYLCASSLAVQNTEAFFGQGTRLTVV.

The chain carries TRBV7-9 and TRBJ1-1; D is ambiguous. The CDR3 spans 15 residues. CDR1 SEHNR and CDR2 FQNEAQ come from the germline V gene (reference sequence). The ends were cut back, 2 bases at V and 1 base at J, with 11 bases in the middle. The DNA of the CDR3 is TGTGCCAGCAGCTTAAGAGGGAGCGGGAACACTGAAGCTTTCTTT. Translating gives CASSLRGSGNTEAFF.

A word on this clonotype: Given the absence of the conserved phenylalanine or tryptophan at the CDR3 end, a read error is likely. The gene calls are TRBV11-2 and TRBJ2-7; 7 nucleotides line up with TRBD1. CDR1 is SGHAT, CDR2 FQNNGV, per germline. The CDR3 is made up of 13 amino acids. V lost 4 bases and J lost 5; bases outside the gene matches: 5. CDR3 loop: CASSSWTGDEQYS. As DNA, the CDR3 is TGTGCCAGCAGCTCATGGACAGGAGACGAGCAGTACTCC.

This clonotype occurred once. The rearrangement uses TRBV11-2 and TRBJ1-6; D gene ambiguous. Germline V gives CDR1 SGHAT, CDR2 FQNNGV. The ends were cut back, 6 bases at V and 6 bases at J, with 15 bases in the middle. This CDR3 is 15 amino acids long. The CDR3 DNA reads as TGTGCCAGCAGGGTCGACGAAGGTGCTAATTCACCCCTCCACTTT. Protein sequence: CASRVDEGANSPLHF.

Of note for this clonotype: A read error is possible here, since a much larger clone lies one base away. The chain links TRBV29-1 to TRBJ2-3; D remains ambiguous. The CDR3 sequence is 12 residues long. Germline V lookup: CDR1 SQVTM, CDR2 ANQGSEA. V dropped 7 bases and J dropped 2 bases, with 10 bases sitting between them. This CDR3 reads CSAERNTDTQYF. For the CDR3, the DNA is TGCAGCGCTGAGCGTAACACAGATACGCAGTATTTT.

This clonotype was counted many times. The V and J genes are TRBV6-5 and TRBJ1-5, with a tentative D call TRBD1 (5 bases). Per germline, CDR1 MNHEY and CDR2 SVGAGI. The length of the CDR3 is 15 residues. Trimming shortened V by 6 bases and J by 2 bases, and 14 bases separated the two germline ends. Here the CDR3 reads CASSPPGGGNQPQHF. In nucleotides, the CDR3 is TGTGCCAGCAGCCCCCCCGGGGGAGGCAATCAGCCCCAGCATTTT.